The 28 T cell receptor beta chains below all came from one sample that was sequenced in a study of T cells in women clearing cervical HPV infection. Sequenced by immunoSEQ multiplex PCR; TCRdb stores in-frame clones only, minus some. The listing contains tens of thousands of clones. Material: blood buffy coat. These receptor sequences come from a woman between 18 and 75 years old with a cervical HPV16 infection that either progressed to CIN3+ or cleared (not recorded which).

The CDR3 reads CASSFDRDGAFF. The DNA read from the CDR3 is TGTGCCAGCAGCTTCGACAGGGACGGC. J is TRBJ1-1 and V is TRBV7-2, with 7 bases aligning to TRBD1. With the read ending 3 residues before the CDR3 end, the germline J gene is used to fill in that end. This CDR3 is built from 12 residues. Germline-derived CDR1 and CDR2 are SGHTA and FQGNSA. The entire variable domain, with the rest obtained from reference TRBV7-2 and TRBJ1-1, is as follows: GAGVSQSPSNKVTEKGKDVELRCDPISGHTALYWYRQSLGQGLEFLIYFQGNSAPDKSGLPSDRFSAERTGGSVSTLTIQRTQQEDSAVYLCASSFDRDGAFFGQGTRLTVV.

With regard to this clone: The read halts 3 residues ahead of the CDR3 end, with the missing end drawn from the germline J gene. The chain has TRBV29-1 and TRBJ2-2; maybe TRBD1 (5 bases). This CDR3 region has 12 residues. Germline CDR1 reads SQVTM; CDR2 reads ANQGSEA. CDR3 DNA, as far as it was read: TGCAGCGTTGCTTCTGGGGCCAACGTG. This encodes CSVASGANV. The whole CDR3 region reads CSVASGANVLFF.

Turning to this clone: Coverage ceases 3 residues before the CDR3 finishes, and the germline J gene fills in the end. This chain uses TRBV6-4 with TRBJ2-2; D is possibly TRBD1 (6 bases). There are 14 residues in the CDR3. Germline CDR1 is MRHNA and CDR2 is SNTAGT. V gave up 6 bases and J gave up 1 base, with 9 bases separating them. The CDR3 bases that were read are TGTGCCAGCAGACAGGGATGGAACACCGGGGAG. Protein product: CASRQGWNTGE. Given in full, the CDR3 is CASRQGWNTGELFF.

As for this clone: The read comes to an end 3 residues before the CDR3 does, leaving the germline J gene to fill in the end. The rearrangement uses TRBV28 and TRBJ2-7, with TRBD1 identical over 9 bases. Trimming took 8 bases from V and 6 from J; bases not matched to a gene: 11. The germline V gene encodes CDR1 MDHEN and CDR2 SYDVKM. The CDR3 totals 14 residues. The DNA read from the CDR3 is TGTGCCAGCTCATTCGGGATGACAGGGGGCGAG. Translated, it gives CASSFGMTGGE. The CDR3 reads in full as CASSFGMTGGEQYF.

Turning to this clone: The sequence runs out 3 residues before the end of the CDR3; the remainder is reconstructed from the germline J gene. The gene calls are TRBV20-1 and TRBJ1-5, with a tentative D call TRBD1 (5 bases). Trimming stripped 3 bases from V and 1 base from J, with 7 bases between. The CDR3 has 13 residues. The germline CDR1 and CDR2 sequences are DFQATT and SNEGSKA (reference sequence). The CDR3 protein is CSARPGSNQPQHF. The CDR3 DNA, read in part, is TGCAGTGCTAGGCCAGGGAGCAATCAGCCC.

With respect to this clone: The read halts 3 residues ahead of the CDR3 end, with the missing end drawn from the germline J gene. The V call is TRBV11-2, the J call TRBJ2-1, with a possible D match to TRBD1 (6 bases). CDR1 is SGHAT, CDR2 FQNNGV, per germline. The CDR3 spans 13 residues. Trimming left V 5 bases short and J 5 bases short, with 10 bases between. The CDR3 protein is CASSLDRNNEQFF. Incomplete CDR3 DNA: TGTGCCAGCAGCCTGGACAGAAACAATGAG.

As concerns this clone: The read falls 3 residues short of the CDR3 end, and the missing part is taken from the germline J gene. V gene TRBV20-1 combines with J gene TRBJ1-2; 9 bases line up with TRBD1. The V gene's germline CDR1 is DFQATT and CDR2 SNEGSKA (reference sequence). This CDR3 is 12 amino acids long. CDR3 DNA (partial): TGCAGTGCTGGGACAGGGCGGGAGACC. Amino acids: CSAGTGRET. The whole CDR3 protein is CSAGTGRETYTF.

In the case of this clone: The read is 3 residues too short to cover the CDR3 end, so that end is filled in from the germline J gene. The chain has TRBV10-1 and TRBJ2-7; maybe TRBD1 (6 bases). Germline CDR1 is WNHNN and CDR2 is SYGVQD (reference sequence). V lost 1 base and J lost 5, with 18 bases in between. The CDR3 has 16 residues. CDR3 bases read: TGCGCCAGCAGTGAGTTCAGGACAGAAAAAATTAACGAG. Amino acids: CASSEFRTEKINE. The entire CDR3 sequence reads CASSEFRTEKINEQYF.

Concerning this clone itself: With the read ending 3 residues before the CDR3 end, the germline J gene is used to fill in that end. This chain connects TRBV19 to TRBJ2-4; 7 bases fit TRBD1. Looked up from germline, CDR1 is LNHDA and CDR2 is SQIVND (reference sequence). The CDR3 extends over 17 amino acids. CDR3 DNA (partial): TGTGCCAGTAGTACTTCATCCCGGACAGGAGATACCTATGGT. Residues: CASSTSSRTGDTYG. From start to end, the CDR3 is CASSTSSRTGDTYGQYF.

Concerning this clone: The read stops 3 residues short of the end of the CDR3; the missing end is completed from the germline J gene. The V gene is TRBV20-1, the J gene TRBJ1-2, with D possibly TRBD1 on 6 matching bases. The CDR3 totals 13 residues. The germline V and J ends were trimmed by 3 bases and 2 bases, with 10 bases remaining between them. From germline, CDR1 is DFQATT and CDR2 SNEGSKA (reference sequence). The sequenced part of the CDR3 DNA is TGCAGTGCTAGGAGACAGGAGAACTATGGC. This gives the protein CSARRQENYG. The whole CDR3 protein is CSARRQENYGYTF.

About this clone itself: The CDR3 is cut off 3 residues early in the read; its end comes from the germline J gene. The V gene is TRBV5-1, the J gene TRBJ2-7; 7 bases line up with TRBD2. Looked up from germline, CDR1 is SGHRS and CDR2 is YFSETQ. V lost 0 bases and J lost 4; bases outside the gene matches: 4. The CDR3 has 14 amino acids. The CDR3 sequence: CASSLGQGGYEQYF. Incomplete CDR3 DNA: TGCGCCAGCAGCTTGGGGCAGGGAGGGTACGAG.

Note on this clone: The CDR3 is cut off 3 residues early in the read; its end comes from the germline J gene. V and J are TRBV28 and TRBJ1-2; D call uncertain. This CDR3 spans 13 amino acids. Trimming left V 2 bases short and J 5 bases short, with 9 bases between. CDR1 MDHEN and CDR2 SYDVKM come from the germline V gene. CDR3 sequence: CASSLGTTYGYTF. Incomplete CDR3 DNA: TGTGCCAGCAGTTTAGGCACAACGTATGGC.

With regard to this clone: The sequence runs out 3 residues before the end of the CDR3; the remainder is reconstructed from the germline J gene. The V call is TRBV30, the J call TRBJ2-5; no definite D call. CDR3 length: 11 amino acids. The ends were cut back, 1 base at V and 6 bases at J, with 6 bases in the middle. In germline, CDR1 is GTSNPN, CDR2 SVGIG (reference sequence). CDR3 DNA, as far as it was read: TGTGCCTGGAGTGCTTCTCAGACC. Translated: CAWSASQT. The entire CDR3 reads CAWSASQTQYF.

On this clone: One end of the junction does not line up with germline, which may come from a read error. The CDR3 goes on 3 residues after the read ends, and that part is filled in from the germline J gene. The chain carries TRBV4-2 and TRBJ1-4; 9 bases line up with TRBD1. Germline CDR1 is LGHNA and CDR2 is YNFKEQ. The CDR3 is made up of 18 amino acids. CDR3 amino acids: CASSQERPAGTGTEKLFF. Incomplete CDR3 DNA: TGCGCCAGCAGCCAAGAACGACCCGCCGGGACAGGGACCGAAAAA.

As to this clone: The read terminates 3 residues ahead of where the CDR3 ends, so the germline J gene completes it. V gene TRBV20-1 combines with J gene TRBJ2-7, with 9 nucleotides matching TRBD2. Germline-derived CDR1 and CDR2 are DFQATT and SNEGSKA (reference sequence). The CDR3 is 16 amino acids. V lost 5 bases to trimming and J lost 4 bases; unmatched junction nucleotides: 15. The CDR3 sequence is CSAGPEASGDQYEQYF. CDR3 DNA (partial): TGCAGTGCTGGTCCGGAGGCTAGCGGGGATCAGTACGAG.

Comments on this clone: The read terminates 3 residues ahead of where the CDR3 ends, so the germline J gene completes it. This rearrangement joins TRBV4-2 to TRBJ2-3, with a tentative D call TRBD1 (6 bases). Germline loops: CDR1 LGHNA, CDR2 YNFKEQ. The length of the CDR3 is 15 residues. Deletions cut 1 base from V and 1 base from J, with 9 bases between. The CDR3 loop reads CASSQARGGTDTQYF. CDR3 DNA (partial): TGTGCCAGCAGCCAAGCCAGGGGTGGCACAGATACG.

Worth noting for this clone: The read finishes 3 residues shy of the CDR3 end, and the germline J gene is used to complete it. Distinct nucleotide sequences in the sample also encode this CDR3. The J gene is TRBJ2-1, the V gene TRBV5-1; a possible D gene is TRBD2 (7 bases). The V and J ends lost 4 bases and 8 bases respectively, with 19 bases between them. The CDR3 loop spans 15 amino acids. Germline CDR1 SGHRS, CDR2 YFSETQ. The covered CDR3 bases are TGCGCCAGCAGCAATCGGGGGGCTGGCGTGGATGAG. Encoded protein: CASSNRGAGVDE. From start to end, the CDR3 is CASSNRGAGVDEQFF. The complete variable domain, with remaining parts taken from reference TRBV5-1 and TRBJ2-1, reads KAGVTQTPRYLIKTRGQQVTLSCSPISGHRSVSWYQQTPGQGLQFLFEYFSETQRNKGNFPGRFSGRQFSNSRSEMNVSTLELGDSALYLCASSNRGAGVDEQFFGPGTRLTVL.

Of note for this clone: The CDR3 goes on 3 residues after the read ends, and that part is filled in from the germline J gene. J is TRBJ1-2 and V is TRBV5-4; tentative D call: TRBD1 (5 bases). The CDR3 extends over 13 amino acids. Germline V gene data show CDR1 as SGHNT and CDR2 as YYREEE (reference sequence). V shed 4 bases and J shed 4 bases, with 11 bases lying between them. CDR3 residues: CASSPGLPYGYTF. The part of the CDR3 DNA that was read is TGTGCCAGCAGCCCGGGACTGCCCTATGGC.

As for this clone: The read stops 3 residues short of the end of the CDR3; the missing end is completed from the germline J gene. The rearrangement uses TRBV14 and TRBJ1-1; D uncertain. CDR1 is SGHDN, CDR2 FVKESK, per germline. The V end was cut by 0 bases, the J end by 6 bases, with 14 bases between. The CDR3 has 15 residues. Here the CDR3 reads CASSQELKGPAEAFF. CDR3 DNA (partial): TGTGCCAGCAGCCAAGAGCTGAAGGGCCCAGCTGAA.

For this clone: The read stops 3 residues short of the end of the CDR3; the missing end is completed from the germline J gene. The chain combines TRBV30 with TRBJ1-2; TRBD1 aligns across 9 bases. Germline CDR1 is GTSNPN and CDR2 is SVGIG (reference sequence). The CDR3 is 14 residues long. The sequenced part of the CDR3 DNA is TGTGCCTGGAGTACAGGGACAGGGTCCTACGAC. This encodes CAWSTGTGSYD. The entire CDR3 sequence reads CAWSTGTGSYDYTF.

On this clone itself: The CDR3 is cut off 3 residues early in the read; its end comes from the germline J gene. V and J are TRBV5-4 and TRBJ2-7; 8 positions agree with TRBD1. Looked up from germline, CDR1 is SGHNT and CDR2 is YYREEE (reference sequence). Trimming at V came to 7 bases and at J to 2 bases, leaving 11 bases not matched to a gene. The CDR3 has 15 residues. Incomplete CDR3 DNA: TGTGCCAGCCGAACGGACAGGACAGGGACCTACGAG. This gives the protein CASRTDRTGTYE. The full-length CDR3 reads as CASRTDRTGTYEQYF.

The CDR3 bases that were read are TGCGCCAGCAGCTTGGGAGATGGCAGGCAGAATGGC. Protein product: CASSLGDGRQNG. The entire CDR3 protein is CASSLGDGRQNGYTF. The V gene is TRBV5-1, the J gene TRBJ1-2; no definite D call. The observed sequence ends 3 residues before the CDR3 terminus, with the missing tail filled in from the germline J gene. V was clipped by 0 bases and J by 6 bases, with 15 bases between them. The CDR3 runs to 15 residues. Germline V CDR1 and CDR2: SGHRS, YFSETQ.

A word on this clone: The DNA ends 3 residues before the CDR3 does, and the rest of the CDR3 is filled in from the germline J gene. The rearrangement links TRBV7-2 to TRBJ2-1; D is undetermined. This CDR3 is built from 13 residues. Per the germline V gene, CDR1 is SGHTA and CDR2 is FQGNSA. V lost 3 bases, J lost 8 bases, and 11 bases lay in between. Incomplete CDR3 DNA: TGTGCCAGCAGCTTTGGCTCACACGATGAG. It translates to CASSFGSHDE. The entire CDR3 reads CASSFGSHDEQFF.

Concerning this clone: The sequenced fragment ends 3 residues before the CDR3 boundary, so the rest is inferred from the germline J gene. The V call is TRBV10-3, the J call TRBJ2-2, with a tentative D call TRBD2 (5 bases). The germline V gene has CDR1 ENHRY and CDR2 SYGVKD. CDR3 size: 14 residues. Between the trimmed V and J ends, which lost 7 bases and 7 bases, there was a span of 16 bases. The CDR3 region is CAITTGVGSGELFF. The sequenced part of the CDR3 DNA is TGTGCCATCACTACCGGGGTGGGAAGCGGGGAG.

Points on this clone: With the read ending 3 residues before the CDR3 end, the germline J gene is used to fill in that end. The gene calls are TRBV19 and TRBJ1-5; 8 bases map to TRBD1. CDR1 is LNHDA, CDR2 SQIVND, per germline (reference sequence). J gave up 5 bases and V 5 bases, and 14 bases lay outside the gene matches. This CDR3 has 17 residues. CDR3 loop: CASSSARGQGKDQPQHF. The covered CDR3 bases are TGTGCCAGTAGTTCCGCCAGAGGACAGGGAAAGGATCAGCCC.

As for this clone: The CDR3 end lies 3 residues beyond the end of the read and is filled in from the germline J gene. The gene calls are TRBV20-1 and TRBJ1-5, with D maybe TRBD1 (6 bases). The germline V gene encodes CDR1 DFQATT and CDR2 SNEGSKA (reference sequence). The V and J ends lost 6 bases and 0 bases respectively, with 18 bases between them. The CDR3 sequence is 16 residues long. This CDR3 reads CSAQRRGLYSNQPQHF. CDR3 bases read: TGCAGTGCCCAAAGAAGGGGGTTGTATAGCAATCAGCCC.

With regard to this clone: Sequencing ends 3 residues short of the CDR3 end; the germline J gene provides the rest. This chain links TRBV19 with TRBJ2-6; tentative D call: TRBD2 (6 bases). This CDR3 has 17 residues. The ends were cut back, 4 bases at V and 0 bases at J, with 13 bases in the middle. Germline CDR1 reads LNHDA; CDR2 reads SQIVND (reference sequence). This chain's CDR3 is CASSKRGKGSGANVLTF. Incomplete CDR3 DNA: TGTGCCAGTAGTAAACGGGGGAAGGGCTCTGGGGCCAACGTC. Filled out from reference TRBV19 and TRBJ2-6, the complete variable domain reads DGGITQSPKYLFRKEGQNVTLSCEQNLNHDAMYWYRQDPGQGLRLIYYSQIVNDFQKGDIAEGYSVSREKKESFPLTVTSAQKNPTAFYLCASSKRGKGSGANVLTFGAGSRLTVL.

A note on this clone: The DNA ends 3 residues before the CDR3 does, and the rest of the CDR3 is filled in from the germline J gene. V is TRBV5-6 and J is TRBJ2-5; the D is unclear. The ends were cut back, 4 bases at V and 2 bases at J, with 12 bases in the middle. The CDR3 has 14 residues. The germline CDR1 and CDR2 sequences are SGHDT and YYEEEE. Incomplete CDR3 DNA: TGTGCCAGCAGCCGCGAGAACAGTCAAGAGACC. Encoded protein: CASSRENSQET. The full-length CDR3 reads as CASSRENSQETQYF.